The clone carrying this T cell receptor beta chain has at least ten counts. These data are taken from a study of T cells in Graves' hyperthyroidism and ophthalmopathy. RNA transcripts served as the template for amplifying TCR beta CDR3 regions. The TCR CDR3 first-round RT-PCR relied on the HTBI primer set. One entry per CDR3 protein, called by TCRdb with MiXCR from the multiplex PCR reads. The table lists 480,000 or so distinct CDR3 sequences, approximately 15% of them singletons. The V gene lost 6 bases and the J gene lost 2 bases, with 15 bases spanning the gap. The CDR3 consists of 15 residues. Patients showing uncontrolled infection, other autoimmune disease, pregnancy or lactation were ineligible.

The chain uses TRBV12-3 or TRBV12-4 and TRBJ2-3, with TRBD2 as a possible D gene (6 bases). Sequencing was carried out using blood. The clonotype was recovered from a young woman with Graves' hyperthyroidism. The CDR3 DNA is TGTGCCAGCAGCCTTGTAGGGACTTCCACAGATACGCAGTATTTT. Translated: CASSLVGTSTDTQYF.